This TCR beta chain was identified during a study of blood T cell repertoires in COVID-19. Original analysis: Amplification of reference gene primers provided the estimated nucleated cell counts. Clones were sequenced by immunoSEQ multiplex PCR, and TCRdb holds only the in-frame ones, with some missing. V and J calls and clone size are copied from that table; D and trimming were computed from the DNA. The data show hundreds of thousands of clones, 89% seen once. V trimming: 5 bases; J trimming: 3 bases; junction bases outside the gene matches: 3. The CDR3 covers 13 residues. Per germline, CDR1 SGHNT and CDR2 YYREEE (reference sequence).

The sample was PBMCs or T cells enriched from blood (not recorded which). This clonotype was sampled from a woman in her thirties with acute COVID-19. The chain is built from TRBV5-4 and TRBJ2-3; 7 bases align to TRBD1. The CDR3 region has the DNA TGTGCCAGCAGACAGGGGTCGACAGATACGCAGTATTTT. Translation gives CASRQGSTDTQYF.